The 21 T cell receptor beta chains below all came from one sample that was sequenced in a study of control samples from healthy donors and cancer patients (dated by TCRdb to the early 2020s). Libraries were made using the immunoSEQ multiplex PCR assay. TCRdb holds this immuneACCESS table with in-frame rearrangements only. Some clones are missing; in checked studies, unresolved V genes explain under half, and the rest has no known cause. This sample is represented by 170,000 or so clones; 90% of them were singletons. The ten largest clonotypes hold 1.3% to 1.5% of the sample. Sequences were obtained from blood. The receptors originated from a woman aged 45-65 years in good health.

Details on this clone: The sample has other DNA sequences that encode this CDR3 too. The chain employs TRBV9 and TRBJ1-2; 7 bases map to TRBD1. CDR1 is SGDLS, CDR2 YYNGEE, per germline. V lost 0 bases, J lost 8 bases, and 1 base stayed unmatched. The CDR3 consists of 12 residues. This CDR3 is CASSVGGGGYTF. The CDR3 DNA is TGTGCCAGCAGCGTAGGAGGGGGCGGCTACACCTTC.

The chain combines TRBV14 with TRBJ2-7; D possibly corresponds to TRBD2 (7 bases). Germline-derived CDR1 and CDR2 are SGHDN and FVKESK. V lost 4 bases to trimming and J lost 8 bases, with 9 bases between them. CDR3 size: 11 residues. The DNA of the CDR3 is TGTGCCAGCAGCCTGGGGGGGCAGCAGTACTTC. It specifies CASSLGGQQYF.

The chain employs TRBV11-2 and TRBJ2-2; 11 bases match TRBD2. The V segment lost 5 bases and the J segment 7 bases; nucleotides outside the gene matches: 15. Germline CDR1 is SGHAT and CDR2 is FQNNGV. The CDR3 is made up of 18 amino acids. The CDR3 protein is CASSRSHSGRAIGGELFF. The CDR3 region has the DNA TGTGCCAGCAGCCGGTCCCATAGCGGGAGGGCCATTGGCGGGGAGCTGTTTTTT.

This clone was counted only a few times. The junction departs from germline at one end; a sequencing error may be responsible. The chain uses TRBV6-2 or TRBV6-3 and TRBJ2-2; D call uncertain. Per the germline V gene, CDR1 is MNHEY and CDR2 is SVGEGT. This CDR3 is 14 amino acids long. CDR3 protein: CASSSPMNSGELFF. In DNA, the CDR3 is TGTGCCAGCAGTTCGCCGATGAACTCCGGGGAGCTGTTTTTT.

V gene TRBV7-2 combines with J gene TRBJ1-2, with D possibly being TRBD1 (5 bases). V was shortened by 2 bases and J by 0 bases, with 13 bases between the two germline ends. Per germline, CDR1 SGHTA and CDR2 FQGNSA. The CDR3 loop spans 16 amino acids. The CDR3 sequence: CASSLRLGPANYGYTF. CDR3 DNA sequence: TGTGCCAGCAGCTTACGGTTGGGACCGGCTAACTATGGCTACACCTTC.

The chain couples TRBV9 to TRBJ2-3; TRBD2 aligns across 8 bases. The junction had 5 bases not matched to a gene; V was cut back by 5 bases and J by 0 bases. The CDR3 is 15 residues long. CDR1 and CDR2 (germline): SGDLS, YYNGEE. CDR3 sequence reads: CASSMSSGSTDTQYF. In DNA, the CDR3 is TGTGCCAGCAGTATGTCTAGCGGGAGCACAGATACGCAGTATTTT.

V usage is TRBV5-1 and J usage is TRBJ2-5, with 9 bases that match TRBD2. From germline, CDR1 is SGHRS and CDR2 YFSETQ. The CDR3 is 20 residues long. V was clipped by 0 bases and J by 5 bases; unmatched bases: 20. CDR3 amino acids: CASSLAAAGTSFRSLETQYF. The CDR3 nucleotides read TGCGCCAGCAGCTTGGCAGCCGCTGGGACTAGCTTCCGATCTTTGGAGACCCAGTACTTC.

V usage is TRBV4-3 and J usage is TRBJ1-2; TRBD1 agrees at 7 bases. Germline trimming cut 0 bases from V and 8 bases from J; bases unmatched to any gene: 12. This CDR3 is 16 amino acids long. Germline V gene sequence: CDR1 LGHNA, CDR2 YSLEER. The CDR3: CASSQEGSRGGRGYTF. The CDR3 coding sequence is TGCGCCAGCAGCCAAGAGGGGAGCAGGGGGGGTCGAGGCTACACCTTC.

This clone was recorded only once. CDR3 residues: CSVVDRPGLLTDTQYF. CDR3 nucleotide sequence: TGCAGCGTTGTTGACCGCCCGGGACTACTCACAGATACGCAGTATTTT. This chain uses TRBV29-1 with TRBJ2-3; 7 bases fit TRBD2. Germline trimming cut 4 bases from V and 2 bases from J; bases unmatched to any gene: 12. This CDR3 region has 16 residues. CDR1 is SQVTM and CDR2 is ANQGSEA in the germline V gene.

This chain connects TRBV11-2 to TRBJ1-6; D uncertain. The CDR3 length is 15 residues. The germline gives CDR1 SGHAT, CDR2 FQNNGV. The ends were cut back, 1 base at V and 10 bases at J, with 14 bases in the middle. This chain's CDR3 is CASSLALGTGSPLHF. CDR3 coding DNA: TGTGCCAGCAGCTTAGCTCTGGGCACGGGCTCACCCCTCCACTTT.

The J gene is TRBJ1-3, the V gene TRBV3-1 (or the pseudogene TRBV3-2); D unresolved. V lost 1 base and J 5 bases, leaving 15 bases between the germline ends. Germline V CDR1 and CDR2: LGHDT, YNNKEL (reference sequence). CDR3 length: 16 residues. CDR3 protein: CASSQVSGVDRNTIYF. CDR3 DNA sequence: TGTGCCAGCAGCCAAGTCAGCGGGGTAGATAGAAACACCATATATTTT.

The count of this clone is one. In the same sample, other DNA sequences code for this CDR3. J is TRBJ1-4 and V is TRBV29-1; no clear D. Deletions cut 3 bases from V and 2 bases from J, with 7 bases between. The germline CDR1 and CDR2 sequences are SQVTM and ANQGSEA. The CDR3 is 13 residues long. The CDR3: CSVDGQTNEKLFF. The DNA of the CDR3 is TGCAGCGTTGATGGGCAGACTAATGAAAAACTGTTTTTT.

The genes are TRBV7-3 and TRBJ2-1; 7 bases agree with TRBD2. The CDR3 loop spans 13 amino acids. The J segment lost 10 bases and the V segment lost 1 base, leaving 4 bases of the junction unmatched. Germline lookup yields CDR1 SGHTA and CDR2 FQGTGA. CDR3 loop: CASSLKAGVEQFF. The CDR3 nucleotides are TGTGCCAGCAGCTTAAAGGCGGGGGTCGAGCAGTTCTTC.

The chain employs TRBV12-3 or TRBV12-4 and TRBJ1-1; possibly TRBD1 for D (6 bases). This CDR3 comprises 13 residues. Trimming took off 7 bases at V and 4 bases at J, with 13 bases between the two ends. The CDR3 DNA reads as TGTGCCAGCACCTCCTTAGGGGGCACTGAAGCTTTCTTT. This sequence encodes CASTSLGGTEAFF.

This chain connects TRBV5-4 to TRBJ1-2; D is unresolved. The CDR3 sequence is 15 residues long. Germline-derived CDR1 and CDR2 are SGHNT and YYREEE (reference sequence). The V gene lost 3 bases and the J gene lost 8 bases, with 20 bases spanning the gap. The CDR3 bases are TGTGCCAGCAGCTCCCAGGCGGGTTGGTCGGAGGGCTACACCTTC. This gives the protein CASSSQAGWSEGYTF.

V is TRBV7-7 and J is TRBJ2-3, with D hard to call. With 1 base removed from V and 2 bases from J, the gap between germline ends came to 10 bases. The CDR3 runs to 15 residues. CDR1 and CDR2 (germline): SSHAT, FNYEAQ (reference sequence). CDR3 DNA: TGTGCCAGCAGCTTAGTGGTCGGAAACACAGATACGCAGTATTTT. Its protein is CASSLVVGNTDTQYF.

The CDR3 spells CASSDRPGYGYTF. The DNA for the CDR3 is TGTGCCAGCAGTGACCGCCCGGGGTATGGCTACACCTTC. This sequence joins TRBV6-1 and TRBJ1-2, with D hard to call. Germline V gene lookup returns CDR1 MNHNS and CDR2 SASEGT. The length of the CDR3 is 13 residues. Trimming took off 3 bases at V and 5 bases at J, with 10 bases between the two ends.

The CDR3 DNA sequence: TGTGCCAGCAGTGGGCTAGCGGGAGTAGGAAGGACAGATACGCAGTATTTT. Amino acid sequence: CASSGLAGVGRTDTQYF. The J gene is TRBJ2-3, the V gene TRBV6-4, with 10 positions matching TRBD2. This CDR3 is built from 17 residues. Germline V gene data show CDR1 as MRHNA and CDR2 as SNTAGT. Germline trimming cut 4 bases from V and 3 bases from J; bases unmatched to any gene: 10.

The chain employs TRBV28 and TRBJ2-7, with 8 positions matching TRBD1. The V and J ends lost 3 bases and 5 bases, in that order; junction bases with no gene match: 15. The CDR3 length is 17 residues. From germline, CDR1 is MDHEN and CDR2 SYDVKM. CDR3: CASSLGKITGGRDEQYF. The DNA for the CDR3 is TGTGCCAGCAGTTTGGGCAAAATAACAGGGGGTAGGGACGAGCAGTACTTC. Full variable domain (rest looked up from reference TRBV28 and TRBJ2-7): DVKVTQSSRYLVKRTGEKVFLECVQDMDHENMFWYRQDPGLGLRLIYFSYDVKMKEKGDIPEGYSVSREKKERFSLILESASTNQTSMYLCASSLGKITGGRDEQYFGPGTRLTVT.

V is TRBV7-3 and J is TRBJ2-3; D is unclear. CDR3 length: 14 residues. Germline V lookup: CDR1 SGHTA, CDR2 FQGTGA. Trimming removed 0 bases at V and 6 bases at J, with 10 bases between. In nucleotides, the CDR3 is TGTGCCAGCAGCTTAACTGGAGTCGTCGATACGCAGTATTTT. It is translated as CASSLTGVVDTQYF.

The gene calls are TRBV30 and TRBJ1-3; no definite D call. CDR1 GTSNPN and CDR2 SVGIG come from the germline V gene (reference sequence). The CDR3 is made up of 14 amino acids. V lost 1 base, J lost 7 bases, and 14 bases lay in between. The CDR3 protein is CAWSDPRLGNTIYF. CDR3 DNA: TGTGCCTGGAGTGACCCCCGACTGGGGAACACCATATATTTT.